The 26 T cell receptor beta chains below all came from one sample that was sequenced in a study of technical replicates of blood from a handful of donors. Clones were read by immunoSEQ multiplex PCR, and TCRdb kept only the in-frame ones, dropping some. Among some 80,000 clones listed, 90% to 95% were seen once. The source material was T cells isolated from PBMCs. All receptors come from a human donor in good health.

This clone was counted a single time. This rearrangement joins TRBV7-9 to TRBJ1-1, with TRBD1 identical over 10 bases. From germline, CDR1 is SEHNR and CDR2 FQNEAQ (reference sequence). Trimming removed 0 bases from V and 5 bases from J; junction bases left unmatched: 3. The CDR3 consists of 15 residues. CDR3 DNA sequence: TGTGCCAGCAGCTTAGCAGGACAGGGGGAAACTGAAGCTTTCTTT. This codes for CASSLAGQGETEAFF.

The chain joins TRBV10-1 to TRBJ1-2; 7 nucleotides match TRBD1. Per the germline V gene, CDR1 is WNHNN and CDR2 is SYGVQD (reference sequence). V lost 5 bases to trimming and J lost 4 bases; unmatched junction nucleotides: 7. The CDR3 extends over 14 amino acids. The DNA for the CDR3 is TGCGCCAGCAGTCACAGGGGCGGTCCCTATGGCTACACCTTC. Translated, it gives CASSHRGGPYGYTF.

The chain has TRBV5-1 and TRBJ2-5; 10 nucleotides align to TRBD2. CDR1 is SGHRS, CDR2 YFSETQ, per germline. The CDR3 covers 18 residues. V lost 1 base, J lost 2 bases, and 11 bases stayed unmatched. The chain's CDR3 is CASSLKREGLAIQETQYF. In DNA form, the CDR3 reads TGCGCCAGCAGCTTGAAGCGGGAGGGCCTCGCGATACAAGAGACCCAGTACTTC.

CDR3 residues: CASSYRYGEQFF. The DNA for the CDR3 is TGTGCCAGCTCCTACAGGTATGGTGAGCAGTTCTTC. The chain is built from TRBV28 and TRBJ2-1, with D possibly matching TRBD1 (5 bases). Per germline, CDR1 MDHEN and CDR2 SYDVKM. This CDR3 comprises 12 residues. Trimming shortened V by 8 bases and J by 9 bases, and 14 bases separated the two germline ends.

V is TRBV5-4 and J is TRBJ2-7; 10 positions agree with TRBD2. Trimming took 4 bases from V and 4 from J; bases not matched to a gene: 2. The germline V gene has CDR1 SGHNT and CDR2 YYREEE (reference sequence). The CDR3 is 13 amino acids. This CDR3 is CASSPGLAYEQYF. In nucleotides, the CDR3 is TGTGCCAGCAGCCCGGGACTAGCGTACGAGCAGTACTTC. The complete variable domain, with remaining parts taken from reference TRBV5-4 and TRBJ2-7, reads ETGVTQSPTHLIKTRGQQVTLRCSSQSGHNTVSWYQQALGQGPQFIFQYYREEENGRGNFPPRFSGLQFPNYSSELNVNALELDDSALYLCASSPGLAYEQYFGPGTRLTVT.

The rearrangement links TRBV5-1 to TRBJ1-5; D remains ambiguous. The ends were cut back, 0 bases at V and 7 bases at J, with 11 bases in the middle. Germline V CDR1 and CDR2: SGHRS, YFSETQ. The length of the CDR3 is 14 residues. CDR3: CASSLAAQMQPQHF. The DNA of the CDR3 is TGCGCCAGCAGCTTGGCTGCCCAGATGCAGCCCCAGCATTTT.

The chain has TRBV11-2 and TRBJ2-5; 9 bases fit TRBD1. Trimming removed 5 bases from V and 5 bases from J; junction bases left unmatched: 3. Per the germline V gene, CDR1 is SGHAT and CDR2 is FQNNGV. This CDR3 comprises 13 residues. The CDR3 region is CASSIGQGETQYF. CDR3 sequence (DNA): TGTGCCAGCAGCATCGGACAGGGGGAGACCCAGTACTTC.

V and J are TRBV18 and TRBJ2-5, with 7 bases lining up with TRBD1. The CDR3 consists of 14 residues. J gave up 5 bases and V 4 bases, and 7 bases lay outside the gene matches. Germline V CDR1 and CDR2: KGHSH, LQKENI. CDR3 residues: CASSRDSLRETQYF. The CDR3 bases are TGTGCCAGCTCACGGGACAGTTTAAGGGAGACCCAGTACTTC.

The V and J genes are TRBV7-9 and TRBJ2-7; tentatively, D is TRBD1 (5 bases). Trimming shortened V by 1 base and J by 4 bases, and 11 bases separated the two germline ends. Germline CDR1 is SEHNR and CDR2 is FQNEAQ (reference sequence). The CDR3 has 14 residues. CDR3 bases: TGTGCCAGCAGCTTAGAACTGGGGCCTTACGAGCAGTACTTC. It translates to CASSLELGPYEQYF.

CDR3 region: CASSVSGTYNEQFF. CDR3 bases: TGTGCCAGCAGTGTATCCGGGACATACAATGAGCAGTTCTTC. The rearrangement links TRBV6-1 to TRBJ2-1; D might be TRBD1 (6 bases). V lost 4 bases to trimming and J lost 4 bases, with 11 bases between them. The CDR3 spans 14 residues. Germline CDR1 and CDR2: MNHNS and SASEGT.

This chain links TRBV14 with TRBJ1-3; D uncertain. CDR1 is SGHDN, CDR2 FVKESK, per germline. Trimming took 1 base from V and 4 from J, leaving 5 bases between them. This CDR3 spans 13 amino acids. The CDR3 loop is CASSQVSGNTIYF. CDR3 sequence (DNA): TGTGCCAGCAGCCAAGTCTCCGGAAACACCATATATTTT.

The chain employs TRBV6-6 and TRBJ2-7, with 7 bases lining up with TRBD1. The CDR3 is 14 residues long. Per germline, CDR1 MNHNY and CDR2 SVGAGI (reference sequence). V lost 5 bases, J lost 2 bases, and 6 bases stayed unmatched. This CDR3 is CASSKGTDPYEQYF. The CDR3 region has the DNA TGTGCCAGCAGTAAAGGGACAGATCCCTACGAGCAGTACTTC.

This clone was seen a single time. The genes are TRBV2 and TRBJ2-3; the match to TRBD2 covers 7 bases. Germline V lookup: CDR1 SNHLY, CDR2 FYNNEI. J lost 3 bases, V lost 1 base, and 4 bases had no gene match. The CDR3 is 15 residues long. CDR3: CASSEGLADTDTQYF. The CDR3 region has the DNA TGTGCCAGCAGTGAAGGGCTAGCGGATACAGATACGCAGTATTTT.

The genes are TRBV12-5 and TRBJ2-7, with D unclear. V was trimmed by 0 bases and J by 5 bases, leaving 8 bases between them. In germline, CDR1 is LGHNT, CDR2 FRNRAP. The length of the CDR3 is 13 residues. The DNA of the CDR3 is TGTGCTAGTGGTTTGGTCGGTACCGACGAGCAGTACTTC. Translation: CASGLVGTDEQYF.

This chain connects TRBV2 to TRBJ2-5; 8 positions agree with TRBD1. The V and J ends lost 8 bases and 0 bases, in that order; junction bases with no gene match: 8. Germline CDR1 SNHLY, CDR2 FYNNEI. This CDR3 has 15 amino acids. The CDR3 is CASDVAGGYQETQYF. The CDR3 region has the DNA TGTGCCAGCGATGTGGCAGGGGGCTACCAAGAGACCCAGTACTTC. Supplemented by reference TRBV2 and TRBJ2-5, the full variable domain reads EPEVTQTPSHQVTQMGQEVILRCVPISNHLYFYWYRQILGQKVEFLVSFYNNEISEKSEIFDDQFSVERPDGSNFTLKIRSTKLEDSAMYFCASDVAGGYQETQYFGPGTRLLVL.

V is TRBV28 and J is TRBJ2-1, with a tentative D call TRBD2 (5 bases). Germline assignment: CDR1 MDHEN and CDR2 SYDVKM. Trimming took off 10 bases at V and 0 bases at J, with 10 bases between the two ends. The CDR3 is made up of 13 amino acids. This CDR3 is CATEDYSYNEQFF. CDR3 in DNA: TGTGCCACCGAAGACTACTCCTACAATGAGCAGTTCTTC.

This chain uses TRBV9 with TRBJ2-1, with TRBD2 matching 10 bases. The CDR3 contains 16 residues. V was clipped by 4 bases and J by 10 bases; unmatched bases: 14. In germline, CDR1 is SGDLS, CDR2 YYNGEE. The CDR3 bases are TGTGCCAGCAGCCCCGTACGGACTAGCGGTTCCACAGAGCAGTTCTTC. Residues: CASSPVRTSGSTEQFF.

This chain uses TRBV9 with TRBJ2-7; 7 nucleotides agree with TRBD2. The germline gives CDR1 SGDLS, CDR2 YYNGEE. The CDR3 runs to 14 residues. After removal of 4 bases from V and 2 bases from J, the junction contained 6 bases not matched to a gene. The CDR3 sequence is CASSPRGETYEQYF. CDR3 in DNA: TGTGCCAGCAGCCCCCGGGGGGAGACCTACGAGCAGTACTTC.

The chain links TRBV11-2 to TRBJ2-5; TRBD1 is a possible D gene (6 bases). Trimming removed 3 bases from V and 5 bases from J, with 16 bases in between. The CDR3 has 15 amino acids. In germline, CDR1 is SGHAT, CDR2 FQNNGV. CDR3 in amino acids: CASSFPSGQLETQYF. CDR3 in DNA: TGTGCCAGCAGCTTCCCCTCGGGACAATTGGAGACCCAGTACTTC.

The rearrangement joins TRBV5-1 to TRBJ1-2, with 7 bases that match TRBD1. The CDR3 has 14 amino acids. The ends lost 4 bases at V and 0 bases at J; junction bases unmatched: 3. Germline V gene lookup returns CDR1 SGHRS and CDR2 YFSETQ. The CDR3 sequence is CASSGGTANYGYTF. CDR3 nucleotide sequence: TGCGCCAGCAGCGGGGGGACAGCTAACTATGGCTACACCTTC. Full variable domain (missing parts from reference TRBV5-1 and TRBJ1-2): KAGVTQTPRYLIKTRGQQVTLSCSPISGHRSVSWYQQTPGQGLQFLFEYFSETQRNKGNFPGRFSGRQFSNSRSEMNVSTLELGDSALYLCASSGGTANYGYTFGSGTRLTVV.

This chain joins TRBV5-4 and TRBJ2-3; 15 nucleotides line up with TRBD2. Per germline, CDR1 SGHNT and CDR2 YYREEE (reference sequence). The CDR3 is made up of 17 amino acids. V lost 4 bases and J lost 0; bases outside the gene matches: 3. The CDR3 coding sequence is TGTGCCAGCAGCAAGGGACTAGCGGGAGGAAGCACAGATACGCAGTATTTT. Translating it yields CASSKGLAGGSTDTQYF.

V usage is TRBV15 and J usage is TRBJ2-5, with TRBD2 matching 7 bases. The V gene end was trimmed by 0 bases and the J gene end by 4 bases; junction bases not matched to a gene: 2. The CDR3 loop spans 14 amino acids. Germline lookup yields CDR1 LNHNV and CDR2 YYDKDF (reference sequence). The CDR3 DNA follows: TGTGCCACCAGCAGAGACGCGGGAGTAGAGACCCAGTACTTC. As protein: CATSRDAGVETQYF.

V usage is TRBV7-3 and J usage is TRBJ2-2; 10 nucleotides match TRBD2. CDR1 is SGHTA, CDR2 FQGTGA, per germline. CDR3 size: 16 residues. Germline trimming cut 2 bases from V and 7 bases from J; bases unmatched to any gene: 7. The CDR3 DNA follows: TGTGCCAGCAGCTTATTTCTAGCGGGGGAAGGCGGGGAGCTGTTTTTT. Amino acid sequence: CASSLFLAGEGGELFF.

V gene TRBV5-4 combines with J gene TRBJ2-1, with 7 bases lining up with TRBD1. Germline V gene lookup returns CDR1 SGHNT and CDR2 YYREEE (reference sequence). This CDR3 is built from 15 residues. Trimming at V came to 7 bases and at J to 1 base, leaving 8 bases not matched to a gene. DNA for the CDR3: TGTGCCAGCCTTCCAAGGGGGCTGTCCTACAATGAGCAGTTCTTC. It codes for CASLPRGLSYNEQFF. Together with reference TRBV5-4 and TRBJ2-1, the CDR3 gives the full variable domain: ETGVTQSPTHLIKTRGQQVTLRCSSQSGHNTVSWYQQALGQGPQFIFQYYREEENGRGNFPPRFSGLQFPNYSSELNVNALELDDSALYLCASLPRGLSYNEQFFGPGTRLTVL.

V is TRBV4-3 and J is TRBJ2-1; D is ambiguous. With 2 bases removed from V and 4 bases from J, the gap between germline ends came to 9 bases. CDR1 and CDR2 (germline): LGHNA, YSLEER. The length of the CDR3 is 14 residues. The CDR3 spells CASSQSTAYNEQFF. The CDR3 nucleotides read TGCGCCAGCAGCCAATCAACAGCATACAATGAGCAGTTCTTC.

This sequence joins TRBV7-8 and TRBJ2-3; a possible D gene is TRBD2 (6 bases). V dropped 1 base and J dropped 0 bases, with 11 bases sitting between them. The CDR3 covers 16 residues. The germline CDR1 and CDR2 sequences are SGHVS and FQNEAQ. The CDR3 spells CASSLVRGRSTDTQYF. The CDR3 DNA follows: TGTGCCAGCAGCTTAGTCCGGGGGAGAAGCACAGATACGCAGTATTTT.